The next 21 T cell receptor beta chains were all read from a single sample in a study of T-cell memory formation after mild COVID-19. MiXCR was run by TCRdb on the 5' RACE reads, yielding one entry per CDR3 protein. The sample contains around 320,000 distinct CDR3 sequences, around 27% of which appear only once. Sequencing was done on a sample of PBMCs or a T cell subset sorted from them (not recorded which). All receptors come from an adult woman who had mild COVID-19 (a few samples of this study predate the infection). Cell type and time point are not known.

The chain has TRBV12-3 or TRBV12-4 and TRBJ2-5, with D tentatively TRBD2 (6 bases). This CDR3 comprises 15 residues. The V end was cut by 4 bases, the J end by 1 base, with 13 bases between. The CDR3 protein is CASSSEPGLQETQYF. CDR3 nucleotides: TGTGCCAGCAGTTCTGAGCCGGGACTCCAAGAGACCCAGTACTTC.

This clonotype was observed a handful of times. The chain carries TRBV7-9 and TRBJ1-1; 9 bases fit TRBD1. The length of the CDR3 is 13 residues. Germline V lookup: CDR1 SEHNR, CDR2 FQNEAQ (reference sequence). The V and J ends lost 11 bases and 5 bases, in that order; junction bases with no gene match: 9. CDR3 in amino acids: CAGGTGQKTEAFF. The CDR3 DNA is TGTGCCGGGGGGACAGGGCAGAAAACTGAAGCTTTCTTT.

This clonotype was detected many times. The chain employs TRBV15 and TRBJ1-2; TRBD1 matches 7 bases. The CDR3 runs 14 residues. CDR1 is LNHNV, CDR2 YYDKDF, per germline (reference sequence). With V trimmed by 5 bases and J by 7 bases, 10 bases remained unmatched. CDR3 nucleotide sequence: TGTGCCACCAGCCTAGACAGGGATCATTCTGGCTACACCTTC. Its translation: CATSLDRDHSGYTF.

This clonotype was recorded a few times. This chain links TRBV10-3 with TRBJ2-5; D possibly corresponds to TRBD1 (5 bases). CDR3 size: 13 residues. V dropped 1 base and J dropped 5 bases, with 8 bases sitting between them. CDR1 ENHRY and CDR2 SYGVKD come from the germline V gene. This CDR3 is CAISELAGETQYF. Written as DNA, the CDR3 is TGTGCCATCAGTGAGTTGGCAGGGGAGACCCAGTACTTC.

This chain links TRBV30 with TRBJ1-3; 9 nucleotides line up with TRBD1. Per the germline V gene, CDR1 is GTSNPN and CDR2 is SVGIG (reference sequence). V lost 3 bases to trimming and J lost 3 bases; unmatched junction nucleotides: 3. The CDR3 totals 14 residues. As DNA, the CDR3 is TGTGCCTGGAGCCCGGGACAGGGTGGAAACACCATATATTTT. Protein sequence: CAWSPGQGGNTIYF.

This clonotype was counted many times. V and J are TRBV12-3 or TRBV12-4 and TRBJ1-4; a weak D match, TRBD1 (5 bases). V gave up 6 bases and J gave up 8 bases, with 13 bases separating them. This CDR3 is 13 amino acids long. CDR3 in amino acids: CASSPRQSEKLFF. In nucleotides, the CDR3 is TGTGCCAGCAGCCCACGACAGTCCGAAAAACTGTTTTTT.

V gene TRBV3-1 combines with J gene TRBJ1-2, with 10 nucleotides matching TRBD1. Germline values: CDR1 LGHDT, CDR2 YNNKEL (reference sequence). This CDR3 is built from 13 residues. V trimming: 7 bases; J trimming: 11 bases; junction bases outside the gene matches: 10. CDR3 amino acids: CASTDRQGARYTF. The CDR3 DNA reads as TGTGCCAGCACCGACAGACAGGGGGCAAGGTACACCTTC.

This clonotype was seen a handful of times. V usage is TRBV11-3 and J usage is TRBJ1-2, with 8 bases matching TRBD1. CDR1 and CDR2 (germline): SGHNT, YENEEA. The CDR3 covers 14 residues. V dropped 4 bases and J dropped 4; count of bases not matched to a gene: 5. CDR3 sequence reads: CASSSGQGAYGYTF. The DNA for the CDR3 is TGTGCCAGCAGCTCTGGACAGGGCGCCTATGGCTACACCTTC.

This clonotype was observed a handful of times. This chain links TRBV3-1 with TRBJ2-3, with a possible D match to TRBD2 (6 bases). The CDR3 is 15 amino acids. Trimming took off 4 bases at V and 2 bases at J, with 13 bases between the two ends. Looked up from germline, CDR1 is LGHDT and CDR2 is YNNKEL (reference sequence). In DNA form, the CDR3 reads TGTGCCAGCAGCCCATCGGGAGAGCCCACAGATACGCAGTATTTT. Its protein product is CASSPSGEPTDTQYF.

This clonotype was picked up a small number of times. The chain is built from TRBV5-1 and TRBJ2-5; TRBD1 is a possible D gene (5 bases). From germline, CDR1 is SGHRS and CDR2 YFSETQ. V was cut by 8 bases and J by 2 bases, with 16 bases left in between. This CDR3 is 14 amino acids long. The CDR3 DNA follows: TGCGCCAGTTCCTCGACAGCAGGACAAGAGACCCAGTACTTC. It translates to CASSSTAGQETQYF.

This clonotype has a handful of counts. The rearrangement links TRBV15 to TRBJ2-1; 7 bases are a match to TRBD2. The junction had 15 bases not matched to a gene; V was cut back by 3 bases and J by 4 bases. This CDR3 is 18 amino acids long. CDR1 is LNHNV, CDR2 YYDKDF, per germline (reference sequence). CDR3: CATSSSRQREGLYNEQFF. In nucleotides, the CDR3 is TGTGCCACCAGCAGTAGCCGTCAAAGGGAGGGCCTGTACAATGAGCAGTTCTTC.

In its sample, this clonotype was seen many times. This rearrangement joins TRBV20-1 to TRBJ2-1; TRBD2 matches at 8 bases. With 6 bases clipped from V and 7 bases from J, the junction kept 8 bases outside the gene matches. The V gene's germline CDR1 is DFQATT and CDR2 SNEGSKA (reference sequence). This CDR3 spans 13 amino acids. DNA of the CDR3: TGCAGTGCCCCGGTAGCGGGATTGAATGAGCAGTTCTTC. Protein sequence: CSAPVAGLNEQFF.

This clonotype was seen only a few times. The rearrangement uses TRBV2 and TRBJ1-4, with D maybe TRBD1 (5 bases). Germline CDR1 SNHLY, CDR2 FYNNEI. Trimming took 2 bases from V and 3 from J, leaving 10 bases between them. The CDR3 consists of 15 residues. CDR3: CASSEQGTSNEKLFF. CDR3 DNA: TGTGCCAGCAGTGAACAGGGAACCTCTAATGAAAAACTGTTTTTT.

This clonotype was observed a handful of times. This sequence joins TRBV7-6 and TRBJ2-4, with D hard to call. Germline V gene sequence: CDR1 SGHVS, CDR2 FNYEAQ. Trimming removed 5 bases from V and 3 bases from J, with 14 bases in between. The CDR3 is 15 amino acids. DNA of the CDR3: TGTGCCAGCAGCCCCGGATGGGATAACAAAAACATTCAGTACTTC. Amino acids: CASSPGWDNKNIQYF.

J is TRBJ1-2 and V is TRBV5-4; the match to TRBD1 covers 8 bases. Germline V lookup: CDR1 SGHNT, CDR2 YYREEE (reference sequence). Germline trimming cut 4 bases from V and 6 bases from J; bases unmatched to any gene: 5. The CDR3 has 13 amino acids. CDR3 nucleotides: TGTGCCAGCAGCCGGACAGGGTCGGATGGCTACACCTTC. Its protein is CASSRTGSDGYTF.

With respect to this clonotype: An end of the junction differs from the germline gene, which may be a read error. The rearrangement uses TRBV7-7 and TRBJ2-5; TRBD2 matches 8 bases. This CDR3 spans 15 amino acids. Germline loops: CDR1 SSHAT, CDR2 FNYEAQ (reference sequence). CDR3 nucleotides: TGTGCTAGCAGCGCAGGGACTAGTGGGAGGGAGACCCAGTACTTC. The encoded protein is CASSAGTSGRETQYF.

In this sample, this clonotype turned up a few times. The CDR3 DNA is TGCGCCAGCAGCCAACGGAACTTGACAGGGACGGAGACCCAGTACTTC. Residues: CASSQRNLTGTETQYF. The chain has TRBV4-1 and TRBJ2-5, with 7 bases that match TRBD1. CDR1 and CDR2 (germline): MGHRA, YSYEKL. After removal of 2 bases from V and 5 bases from J, the junction contained 11 bases not matched to a gene. This CDR3 is 16 amino acids long.

This clonotype was detected only a few times. This chain joins TRBV29-1 and TRBJ1-2, with TRBD1 matching 10 bases. V dropped 6 bases and J dropped 8; count of bases not matched to a gene: 12. The germline CDR1 and CDR2 sequences are SQVTM and ANQGSEA. This CDR3 has 14 amino acids. The CDR3 loop reads CSVPRDRGVGGYTF. CDR3 coding DNA: TGCAGCGTCCCTAGGGACAGGGGAGTAGGGGGCTACACCTTC.

The table lists this clonotype with a few counts. V usage is TRBV7-2 and J usage is TRBJ2-2; 7 bases are a match to TRBD2. CDR1 and CDR2 (germline): SGHTA, FQGNSA. The trim removed 0 bases at V and 0 bases at J, leaving 1 base unmatched. The CDR3 loop spans 16 amino acids. CDR3 nucleotides: TGTGCCAGCAGCTTAGCAGCGGGAACGAACACCGGGGAGCTGTTTTTT. It codes for CASSLAAGTNTGELFF.

This chain uses TRBV12-3 or TRBV12-4 with TRBJ2-5; TRBD1 agrees at 10 bases. V lost 5 bases and J lost 7; bases outside the gene matches: 7. The CDR3 spans 14 residues. The CDR3 coding sequence is TGTGCCAGCAGTCCCGGGACAGGGGAATTGACCCAGTACTTC. Translation gives CASSPGTGELTQYF.

The chain couples TRBV5-1 to TRBJ2-2; D may be TRBD1 (6 bases). CDR1 and CDR2 (germline): SGHRS, YFSETQ. V was shortened by 2 bases and J by 4 bases, with 15 bases between the two germline ends. CDR3 length: 16 amino acids. CDR3 sequence: CASSFTGTPGTGELFF. The CDR3 nucleotides are TGCGCCAGCAGCTTTACAGGGACCCCGGGCACCGGGGAGCTGTTTTTT.